A single sample is the source of the 11 T cell receptor beta chains below, sequenced in a study of T cells after yellow fever vaccination. TCRdb redid the calling of the 5' RACE reads with MiXCR, one entry per CDR3 protein. The sample holds 140,000 to 150,000 distinct CDR3 sequences, about 7% seen once. Sequenced here: CD4+ T cells sorted from PBMCs, sampled 10 days after the yellow fever booster vaccination. Source of these receptors: a man aged 30 to 39 who received the YFV17D yellow fever vaccine.

This clonotype was seen repeatedly, ten times or more. The rearrangement uses TRBV4-3 and TRBJ2-1, with 7 bases that match TRBD2. Germline CDR1 LGHNA, CDR2 YSLEER. V trimming: 0 bases; J trimming: 3 bases; junction bases outside the gene matches: 5. The CDR3 consists of 16 residues. The CDR3 here is CASSQDFSGNYNEQFF. The CDR3 DNA is TGCGCCAGCAGCCAAGATTTCAGCGGGAACTACAATGAGCAGTTCTTC.

This clonotype was picked up many times. The chain carries TRBV20-1 and TRBJ2-3; 7 bases align to TRBD1. CDR1 and CDR2 (germline): DFQATT, SNEGSKA (reference sequence). Trimming at V came to 6 bases and at J to 8 bases, leaving 17 bases not matched to a gene. The CDR3 sequence is 15 residues long. The chain's CDR3 is CSATSPGRGKTTQYF. In DNA, the CDR3 is TGCAGTGCCACCTCCCCGGGCAGGGGGAAAACTACGCAGTATTTT.

The chain is built from TRBV12-3 or TRBV12-4 and TRBJ1-2, with D perhaps matching TRBD1 (5 bases). The CDR3 loop spans 14 amino acids. V shed 1 base and J shed 5 bases, with 11 bases lying between them. The CDR3 protein is CASSLVPGYYGYTF. The CDR3 bases are TGTGCCAGCAGTTTAGTCCCAGGGTATTATGGCTACACCTTC.

This clonotype was observed at least ten times. The chain carries TRBV9 and TRBJ2-5; D remains ambiguous. Trimming removed 1 base at V and 1 base at J, with 14 bases between. The CDR3 is made up of 16 amino acids. CDR1 and CDR2 from the germline V gene are SGDLS and YYNGEE. This CDR3 reads CASSVSLGPVQETQYF. Here the CDR3 DNA reads TGTGCCAGCAGCGTAAGTCTAGGACCCGTCCAAGAGACCCAGTACTTC.

This clonotype has ten or more counts. The chain is built from TRBV24-1 and TRBJ2-2; D uncertain. Trimming cost V 5 bases and J 4 bases, with 7 bases left between them. CDR1 and CDR2 (germline): KGHDR, SFDVKD. This CDR3 is built from 13 residues. The CDR3 bases are TGTGCCACCAGTGGATTGGGCACCGGGGAGCTGTTTTTT. It translates to CATSGLGTGELFF.

This clonotype was found a few times. The chain is built from TRBV10-3 and TRBJ2-1; TRBD2 aligns across 12 bases. Trimming cost V 10 bases and J 8 bases; bases outside gene matches: 12. The CDR3 covers 15 residues. Germline CDR1 ENHRY, CDR2 SYGVKD. This chain's CDR3 is CATETSGSVGHEQFF. CDR3 DNA: TGTGCCACTGAGACTAGCGGGAGTGTTGGCCATGAGCAGTTCTTC.

This clonotype came up a few times. This chain links TRBV29-1 with TRBJ2-7; D gene unclear. V was pared by 3 bases and J by 2 bases, with 5 bases between. This CDR3 comprises 11 residues. In germline, CDR1 is SQVTM, CDR2 ANQGSEA. DNA of the CDR3: TGCAGCGTTGACCAAGCCTACGAGCAGTACTTC. Translation gives CSVDQAYEQYF.

There are many counts of this clonotype. J is TRBJ1-3 and V is TRBV5-1; perhaps TRBD1 as D (6 bases). The V gene's germline CDR1 is SGHRS and CDR2 YFSETQ. Trimming removed 6 bases at V and 0 bases at J, with 10 bases between. This CDR3 spans 14 amino acids. This CDR3 is CASNKDSSGNTIYF. CDR3 DNA sequence: TGCGCCAGCAACAAGGACAGCTCTGGAAACACCATATATTTT.

This clonotype has at least ten counts. The V and J genes are TRBV5-1 and TRBJ2-1; 8 bases line up with TRBD1. Germline-derived CDR1 and CDR2 are SGHRS and YFSETQ. The CDR3 runs 16 residues. V dropped 4 bases and J dropped 7; count of bases not matched to a gene: 13. CDR3 nucleotide sequence: TGCGCCAGCAGCCCTTACACCGGACAGGGTCCGAATGAGCAGTTCTTC. Residues: CASSPYTGQGPNEQFF.

There are a few counts of this clonotype. CDR3 in amino acids: CASSAEQGFGGYTF. The CDR3 DNA is TGTGCCAGCAGCGCTGAACAGGGGTTTGGTGGCTACACCTTC. The chain recombines TRBV5-4 with TRBJ1-2; TRBD1 agrees at 7 bases. The CDR3 spans 14 residues. CDR1 is SGHNT and CDR2 is YYREEE in the germline V gene (reference sequence). With V trimmed by 4 bases and J by 7 bases, 10 bases remained unmatched.

The gene calls are TRBV18 and TRBJ1-5; no clear D. Looked up from germline, CDR1 is KGHSH and CDR2 is LQKENI. The CDR3 length is 16 residues. Trimming shortened V by 5 bases and J by 2 bases, and 16 bases separated the two germline ends. The CDR3 spells CASSVQEARGNQPQHF. The CDR3 coding sequence is TGTGCCAGCTCAGTCCAGGAGGCGAGGGGCAATCAGCCCCAGCATTTT. The whole variable domain, remainder taken from reference TRBV18 and TRBJ1-5, is NAGVMQNPRHLVRRRGQEARLRCSPMKGHSHVYWYRQLPEEGLKFMVYLQKENIIDESGMPKERFSAEFPKEGPSILRIQQVVRGDSAAYFCASSVQEARGNQPQHFGDGTRLSIL.